A selection of T cell receptor beta chains follows, all from one sample in a study of patients and donors after allogeneic stem cell transplantation. TCRdb independently ran MiXCR on the RT-PCR reads; one entry per CDR3 protein. The table shows around 240,000 distinct CDR3 sequences, with 14% occurring only once. Material for sequencing was blood, either unsorted or a sorted T cell fraction (not recorded which). All receptors come from a human donor who was either an allogeneic HSCT recipient or a stem cell or donor lymphocyte infusion donor (not recorded which). It is not recorded whose cells these are; they may come from a transplant donor. Both conserved end residues are part of each CDR3. A D gene is named only where the DNA matches it firmly. Only some rows state a clone size, as once, few, many or a class for expanded clones.

V	size	J	D	DNA	CDR3
TRBV11-2	-	TRBJ2-2	TRBD2	TGTGCCAGCAGCTTAGAACGTCCGGGACTAGCGGGGAACACCGGGGAGCTGTTTTTT	CASSLERPGLAGNTGELFF
TRBV11-3	-	TRBJ2-1	-	TGTGCCAGCAGCCCTGCAAGTCTTCGGGACAATGAGCAGTTCTTC	CASSPASLRDNEQFF
TRBV20-1	many	TRBJ1-2	-	TGCAGTGCTAGGAAGACGGATGGCTACACCTTC	CSARKTDGYTF
TRBV2	many	TRBJ1-2	TRBD1	TGTGCCAGCAGTCTGGGGACAGGGGGCTATGGCTACACCTTC	CASSLGTGGYGYTF
TRBV24-1	-	TRBJ2-1	TRBD1	TGTGCGCCCCCGGGACAGGGGGCGAATAGGTCCTACAATGAGCAGTTCTTC	CAPPGQGANRSYNEQFF
TRBV3-1	few	TRBJ2-5	TRBD2	TGTGCCAGCAGCCGAAGCGGGGGGGCCGAAGAGACCCAGTACTTC	CASSRSGGAEETQYF
TRBV29-1	many	TRBJ2-7	-	TGCAGCGTTGCCCTGGACACCTACGAGCAGTACTTC	CSVALDTYEQYF
TRBV20-1	many	TRBJ1-3	-	TGCAGTGCTAGAGATAAACAGGGAGGAGGAAACACCATATATTTT	CSARDKQGGGNTIYF
TRBV5-6	few	TRBJ1-2	-	TGTGCCAGCAGCTACACCTGGGGCTACACCTTC	CASSYTWGYTF
TRBV20-1	-	TRBJ2-2	-	TGCAGTGCTAGAGAGTTACAACTGGGGACCGGGGAGCTGTTTTTT	CSARELQLGTGELFF
TRBV2	-	TRBJ2-3	TRBD1	TGTGCCAGCCCCCCAGGGGGCAGGATCACAGATACGCAGTATTTT	CASPPGGRITDTQYF
TRBV25-1	-	TRBJ2-3	-	TGTGCCAGCAGCAGGGCTGGGGGTGGTGCAGATACGCAGTATTTT	CASSRAGGGADTQYF
TRBV29-1	-	TRBJ2-2	TRBD2	TGCAGCGTTATGATCTTAGCGGGGGGGCCCGGGGAGCTGTTTTTT	CSVMILAGGPGELFF
TRBV7-8	-	TRBJ1-5	-	TGTGCCAGCAGCCTTGGAAGCGGGACACGTCCCCAGAATCAGCCCCAGCATTTT	CASSLGSGTRPQNQPQHF
TRBV5-1	-	TRBJ2-1	-	TGCGCCAGCAGCTTGGGCTCAGATGGCTACAATGAGCAGTTCTTC	CASSLGSDGYNEQFF
TRBV5-1	many	TRBJ1-1	TRBD1	TGCGCCAGCAGCGGTGTGCCGGGACAGGGCTCCAACACTGAAGCTTTCTTT	CASSGVPGQGSNTEAFF
TRBV7-6	-	TRBJ2-1	-	TGTGCCAGCAGCCGCCGGACGGGATACAATGAGCAGTTCTTC	CASSRRTGYNEQFF
TRBV29-1	few	TRBJ1-4	TRBD1	TGCAGCGTTGAAGTGGCCACAGGGGAAACTGCAACTAATGAAAAACTGTTTTTT	CSVEVATGETATNEKLFF
TRBV20-1	-	TRBJ2-5	TRBD1	TGCAGTGCTAGAGCCCTGGGACAGAAGGAGACCCAGTACTTC	CSARALGQKETQYF
TRBV6-2/TRBV6-3	many	TRBJ2-7	-	TGTGCCAGCAGGCGGGACGGTAGTGGCGAGCAGTACTTC	CASRRDGSGEQYF
TRBV12-3/TRBV12-4	many	TRBJ2-1	-	TGTGCCAGCAGTTTAATTGCGGGTGGGGGGTATGAGCAGTTCTTC	CASSLIAGGGYEQFF
TRBV30	-	TRBJ2-3	TRBD1	TGTGCCTGGACCCGGGACAGGGGGCAAGATACGCAGTATTTT	CAWTRDRGQDTQYF
TRBV9	-	TRBJ1-2	-	TGTGCCAGCAGCGTAGCGGCAGGGGAGTATGGCTACACCTTC	CASSVAAGEYGYTF
TRBV7-3	few	TRBJ1-1	-	TGTGCCAGCAGCTTGGGGACGGATGTCTCTAAAGCTTTCTTT	CASSLGTDVSKAFF
TRBV5-1	many	TRBJ2-3	TRBD1	TGCGCCAGCAGCTTGGAAGGGGGCTCGCGGACAGATACGCAGTATTTT	CASSLEGGSRTDTQYF
TRBV5-1	medium-sized	TRBJ1-3	TRBD1	TGCGCCAGCAGAAACATCGGGACAGGGGACTCTGGAAACACCATATATTTT	CASRNIGTGDSGNTIYF
TRBV5-1	-	TRBJ1-2	TRBD1	TGCGCCAGCAGCTTGGCCGGGACAGTCAACTATGGCTACACCTTC	CASSLAGTVNYGYTF
TRBV5-1	few	TRBJ2-3	TRBD2	TGCGCCAGCAGCTTGGCCCAGACTAGCGGGAGAGCAGATACGCAGTATTTT	CASSLAQTSGRADTQYF
TRBV20-1	many	TRBJ2-5	TRBD2	TGCAGTGCGATCCCTGGACTAGCCCAAGAGACCCAGTACTTC	CSAIPGLAQETQYF
TRBV6-5	few	TRBJ1-2	-	TGTGCCAGCAGTTATGAGGGGGATGATGGCTACACCTTC	CASSYEGDDGYTF
TRBV3-1	few	TRBJ2-3	-	TGTGCCAGCAGCGATTTTGGGGGTGTCACAGATACGCAGTATTTT	CASSDFGGVTDTQYF
TRBV5-6	many	TRBJ1-2	-	TGTGCCAGCAGCTCCGGGAGCTATGGCTACACCTTC	CASSSGSYGYTF
TRBV18	few	TRBJ1-1	-	TGTGCCAGCTCACCTCTGCCCGATGCCAAGAACACTGAAGCTTTCTTT	CASSPLPDAKNTEAFF
TRBV7-3	-	TRBJ2-7	-	TGTGCCAGCAGCTTAACGGCCGGGTACGAGCAGTACTTC	CASSLTAGYEQYF
TRBV5-4	-	TRBJ2-3	-	TGTGCCAGCAGGCCACCCCAGGGGTCGGGCACAGATACGCAGTATTTT	CASRPPQGSGTDTQYF
TRBV11-2	-	TRBJ2-7	-	TGTGCCAGCAGCTTAGGGAACTCCTACGAGCAGTACTTC	CASSLGNSYEQYF
TRBV6-1	many	TRBJ1-1	TRBD1	TGTGCCAGCACCGAGGACAGGGGGTTCACTGAAGCTTTCTTT	CASTEDRGFTEAFF
TRBV20-1	-	TRBJ2-1	TRBD1	TGCAGTGCCCCGGACAGGGGGCGGGATGAGCAGTTCTTC	CSAPDRGRDEQFF
TRBV24-1	few	TRBJ2-3	-	TGTGCCACCAGTGCTCTGCGAGGCACAGATACGCAGTATTTT	CATSALRGTDTQYF
TRBV5-1	-	TRBJ1-1	-	TGCGCCAGCAGCGTACCCGGGGTAACAGATGAAGCTTTCTTT	CASSVPGVTDEAFF
TRBV29-1	many	TRBJ1-5	-	TGCACCTTTCCGGGGACTGGGCGCAATCAGCCCCAGCATTTT	CTFPGTGRNQPQHF
TRBV6-6	-	TRBJ2-2	-	TGTGCCAGCAGTCCTCATAGCACCGGGGAGCTGTTTTTT	CASSPHSTGELFF
TRBV2	-	TRBJ2-5	-	TGTGCCAGCAGTGTGACAGAAGAGACCCAGTACTTC	CASSVTEETQYF